The clone carrying this T cell receptor beta chain was seen only once. The data derive from a study of blood T cell repertoires in COVID-19. Overall study context: Samples of COVID-19 (acute and convalescent) were obtained from the United States, Italy and Spain.

Seattle's enrolled individuals joined amid active infection and were then monitored longitudinally. The repertoire was sequenced with immunoSEQ multiplex PCR; TCRdb's copy has only in-frame clones and lacks some. The table includes around 360,000 clones, around 87% detected once. After removal of 6 bases from V and 0 bases from J, the junction contained 0 bases not matched to a gene. Germline V CDR1 and CDR2: LGHDT, YNNKEL (reference sequence). The CDR3 has 13 residues. The TCR sequence derives from a woman in her twenties or thirties with COVID-19, enrolled during active disease. The material sequenced was peripheral blood. The chain is built from TRBV3-1 (or the pseudogene TRBV3-2) and TRBJ2-5; 8 positions agree with TRBD2. In DNA form, the CDR3 reads TGTGCCAGCAGACTAGCGGACCAAGAGACCCAGTACTTC. Translating gives CASRLADQETQYF.